Shown below are 14 T cell receptor beta chains from a single sample sequenced in a study of OX40 agonist ivuxolimab in advanced cancers. Only in-frame clones appear in the TCRdb table, and some are missing; sequencing was by immunoSEQ multiplex PCR. The repertoire has approximately 92,000 clones, approximately 93% of them found once; the top ten carry around 0.17%. The specimen comprised CD4+ or CD8+ T cells sorted from blood, sampled in a trial of the OX40 agonist ivuxolimab. The receptors derive from an adult with an advanced solid tumor such as melanoma, head and neck, liver or kidney cancer.

The chain links TRBV5-1 to TRBJ1-4, with D possibly TRBD1 on 6 matching bases. The CDR3 is 14 amino acids. The V gene's germline CDR1 is SGHRS and CDR2 YFSETQ. The V end lost 1 base, the J end lost 9 bases, and 13 bases lay between the germline ends. CDR3 bases: TGCGCCAGCAGCTTGCAGGAACAGGGCAAAAAACTGTTTTTT. Protein product: CASSLQEQGKKLFF.

This chain connects TRBV19 to TRBJ2-1; TRBD2 aligns across 9 bases. This CDR3 is built from 18 residues. V shed 3 bases and J 7 bases; nucleotides not matched to a gene: 16. The V gene's germline CDR1 is LNHDA and CDR2 SQIVND (reference sequence). CDR3 bases: TGTGCCAGTAGTATGCCGCCTCAGAGGGTTACTAGCGGGAATGAGCAGTTCTTC. Its translation is CASSMPPQRVTSGNEQFF.

The count of this clone is one. The V gene is TRBV4-1, the J gene TRBJ2-1; a weak D match, TRBD2 (6 bases). The CDR3 runs to 13 residues. CDR1 MGHRA and CDR2 YSYEKL come from the germline V gene. V was pared by 6 bases and J by 4 bases, with 10 bases between. DNA for the CDR3: TGCGCCAGCAGTCTAGCGAGATACAATGAGCAGTTCTTC. Translation gives CASSLARYNEQFF.

V is TRBV4-3 and J is TRBJ2-6, with no clear D. This CDR3 is built from 16 residues. V dropped 4 bases and J dropped 4 bases, with 14 bases sitting between them. Germline CDR1 reads LGHNA; CDR2 reads YSLEER. CDR3 DNA: TGCGCCAGCAGCCGGCAGGTGATATGGGGGGCCAACGTCCTGACTTTC. Residues: CASSRQVIWGANVLTF.

The chain is built from TRBV9 and TRBJ2-5, with D hard to call. Per germline, CDR1 SGDLS and CDR2 YYNGEE. The V end was cut by 0 bases, the J end by 1 base, with 13 bases between. The CDR3 runs 16 residues. CDR3 coding DNA: TGTGCCAGCAGCGTAGGTGGCGCCCCACCCCAAGAGACCCAGTACTTC. This sequence encodes CASSVGGAPPQETQYF.

The gene calls are TRBV7-2 and TRBJ1-2, with D unclear. V shed 4 bases and J shed 0 bases, with 15 bases lying between them. The germline CDR1 and CDR2 sequences are SGHTA and FQGNSA. This CDR3 has 16 amino acids. The CDR3 DNA is TGTGCCAGCAGCTCACGGGCAGGAACCTCTAACTATGGCTACACCTTC. Translated: CASSSRAGTSNYGYTF.

This clone showed up just once. The conserved phenylalanine or tryptophan normally closing the CDR3 is absent here, so this likely arose from a read error. The V call is TRBV2, the J call TRBJ1-5, with 9 bases identical to TRBD1. CDR1 and CDR2 from the germline V gene are SNHLY and FYNNEI. The V segment lost 8 bases and the J segment 4 bases; nucleotides outside the gene matches: 3. This CDR3 region has 13 residues. The CDR3 DNA sequence: TGTGCCAGCCGGGACAGGGAAAATCAGCCCCAGCATCTT. Translating gives CASRDRENQPQHL.

V gene TRBV27 combines with J gene TRBJ2-1, with D tentatively TRBD1 or TRBD2 (6 bases each). V was shortened by 0 bases and J by 12 bases, with 21 bases between the two germline ends. This CDR3 comprises 16 residues. The germline gives CDR1 MNHEY, CDR2 SMNVEV (reference sequence). The CDR3 sequence: CASSLSMGGDTWGQFF. In DNA, the CDR3 is TGTGCCAGCAGTTTATCGATGGGCGGGGACACTTGGGGGCAGTTCTTC.

V usage is TRBV7-2 and J usage is TRBJ2-5, with D maybe TRBD1 (6 bases). Between the trimmed V and J ends, which lost 5 bases and 1 base, there was a span of 11 bases. CDR1 and CDR2 (germline): SGHTA, FQGNSA. This CDR3 comprises 14 residues. CDR3 protein: CASSLDRTQETQYF. As DNA, the CDR3 is TGTGCCAGCAGCCTTGACAGGACCCAAGAGACCCAGTACTTC.

The V and J genes are TRBV7-2 and TRBJ1-2, with D uncertain. The CDR3 sequence is 14 residues long. Germline lookup yields CDR1 SGHTA and CDR2 FQGNSA. V dropped 4 bases and J dropped 1 base, with 10 bases sitting between them. The CDR3 DNA sequence: TGTGCCAGCAGCTGGGGAAGAATTAACTATGGCTACACCTTC. This gives the protein CASSWGRINYGYTF.

V and J are TRBV30 and TRBJ1-6; weak D call: TRBD1 (6 bases). V lost 3 bases, J lost 11 bases, and 17 bases lay in between. This CDR3 comprises 14 residues. CDR1 is GTSNPN, CDR2 SVGIG, per germline (reference sequence). Here the CDR3 reads CAWRKGDIRAPLHF. The CDR3 nucleotides read TGTGCCTGGAGGAAAGGGGACATTCGGGCACCCCTCCACTTT. The whole variable domain, remainder taken from reference TRBV30 and TRBJ1-6, is SQTIHQWPATLVQPVGSPLSLECTVEGTSNPNLYWYRQAAGRGLQLLFYSVGIGQISSEVPQNLSASRPQDRQFILSSKKLLLSDSGFYLCAWRKGDIRAPLHFGNGTRLTVT.

This chain connects TRBV5-4 to TRBJ1-1, with 7 bases fitting TRBD1. The germline CDR1 and CDR2 sequences are SGHNT and YYREEE (reference sequence). The CDR3 runs 14 residues. V trimming: 3 bases; J trimming: 14 bases; junction bases outside the gene matches: 16. The CDR3: CASSSRLTGTGAFF. In DNA form, the CDR3 reads TGTGCCAGCAGCTCCAGACTGACAGGGACCGGAGCCTTCTTT. The full variable domain, in which reference TRBV5-4 and TRBJ1-1 provide the parts outside the CDR3, is ETGVTQSPTHLIKTRGQQVTLRCSSQSGHNTVSWYQQALGQGPQFIFQYYREEENGRGNFPPRFSGLQFPNYSSELNVNALELDDSALYLCASSSRLTGTGAFFGQGTRLTVV.

The gene calls are TRBV19 and TRBJ1-2; D possibly corresponds to TRBD1 (6 bases). The CDR3 loop spans 16 amino acids. CDR1 is LNHDA, CDR2 SQIVND, per germline (reference sequence). V lost 6 bases and J lost 4, with 21 bases in between. The CDR3 here is CASRSPRTGPSYGYTF. The CDR3 region has the DNA TGTGCCAGTAGGTCACCCCGTACAGGGCCGAGCTATGGCTACACCTTC.

The rearrangement uses TRBV19 and TRBJ2-1; 9 bases fit TRBD2. V was pared by 8 bases and J by 7 bases, with 6 bases of the junction left unmatched. Germline CDR1 is LNHDA and CDR2 is SQIVND (reference sequence). The CDR3 loop spans 13 amino acids. CDR3 coding DNA: TGTGCCAGTGGGCTAGCGGGACCGAATGAGCAGTTCTTC. Protein product: CASGLAGPNEQFF. Full variable domain (remainder filled in from reference TRBV19 and TRBJ2-1): DGGITQSPKYLFRKEGQNVTLSCEQNLNHDAMYWYRQDPGQGLRLIYYSQIVNDFQKGDIAEGYSVSREKKESFPLTVTSAQKNPTAFYLCASGLAGPNEQFFGPGTRLTVL.